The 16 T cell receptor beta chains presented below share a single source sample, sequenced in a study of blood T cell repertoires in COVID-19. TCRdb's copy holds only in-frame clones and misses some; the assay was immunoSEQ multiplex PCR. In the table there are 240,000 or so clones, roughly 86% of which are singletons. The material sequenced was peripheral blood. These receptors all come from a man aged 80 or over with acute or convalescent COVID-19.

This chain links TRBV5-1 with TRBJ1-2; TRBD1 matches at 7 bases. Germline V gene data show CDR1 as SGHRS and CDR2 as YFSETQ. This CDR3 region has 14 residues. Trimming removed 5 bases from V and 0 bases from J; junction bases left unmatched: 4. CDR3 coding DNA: TGCGCCAGCAGAGCGACAGGGACTAACTATGGCTACACCTTC. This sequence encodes CASRATGTNYGYTF.

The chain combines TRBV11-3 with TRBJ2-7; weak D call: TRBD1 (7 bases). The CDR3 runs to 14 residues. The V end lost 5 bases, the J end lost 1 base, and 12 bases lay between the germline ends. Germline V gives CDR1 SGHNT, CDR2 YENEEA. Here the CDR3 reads CASSPGDSSYEQYF. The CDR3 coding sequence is TGTGCCAGCAGCCCGGGGGACAGTTCCTACGAGCAGTACTTC.

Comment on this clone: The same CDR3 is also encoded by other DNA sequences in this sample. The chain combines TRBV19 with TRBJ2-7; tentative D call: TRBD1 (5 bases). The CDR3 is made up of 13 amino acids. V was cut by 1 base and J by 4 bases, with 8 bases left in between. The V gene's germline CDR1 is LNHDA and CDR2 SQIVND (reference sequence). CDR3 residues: CASSIGTTYEQYF. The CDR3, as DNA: TGTGCCAGTAGTATAGGGACAACGTACGAGCAGTACTTC.

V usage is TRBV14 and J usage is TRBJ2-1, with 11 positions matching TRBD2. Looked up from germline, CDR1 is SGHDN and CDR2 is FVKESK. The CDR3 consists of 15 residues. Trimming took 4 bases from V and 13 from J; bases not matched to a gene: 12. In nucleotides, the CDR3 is TGTGCCAGCAGCCCACGGACTAGCGGGCTGCACCGACAGTTCTTC. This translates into CASSPRTSGLHRQFF.

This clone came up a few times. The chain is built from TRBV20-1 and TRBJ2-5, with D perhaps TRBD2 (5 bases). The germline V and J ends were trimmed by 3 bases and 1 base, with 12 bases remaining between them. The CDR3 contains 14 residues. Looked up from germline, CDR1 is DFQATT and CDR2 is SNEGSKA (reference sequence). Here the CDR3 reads CSASSSGFQETQYF. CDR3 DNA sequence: TGCAGTGCTAGTTCGTCGGGATTCCAAGAGACCCAGTACTTC.

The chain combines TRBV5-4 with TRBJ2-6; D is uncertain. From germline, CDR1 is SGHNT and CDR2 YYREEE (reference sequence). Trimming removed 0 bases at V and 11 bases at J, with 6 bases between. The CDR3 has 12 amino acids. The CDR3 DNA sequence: TGTGCCAGCAGCTTGGACAGCTACGTCCTGACTTTC. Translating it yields CASSLDSYVLTF.

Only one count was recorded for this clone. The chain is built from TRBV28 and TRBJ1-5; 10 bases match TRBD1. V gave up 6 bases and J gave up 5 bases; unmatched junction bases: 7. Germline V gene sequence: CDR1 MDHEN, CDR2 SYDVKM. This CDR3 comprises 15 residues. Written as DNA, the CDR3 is TGTGCCAGCAGCCCCGACAGGGGGCAATATCAGCCCCAGCATTTT. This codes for CASSPDRGQYQPQHF.

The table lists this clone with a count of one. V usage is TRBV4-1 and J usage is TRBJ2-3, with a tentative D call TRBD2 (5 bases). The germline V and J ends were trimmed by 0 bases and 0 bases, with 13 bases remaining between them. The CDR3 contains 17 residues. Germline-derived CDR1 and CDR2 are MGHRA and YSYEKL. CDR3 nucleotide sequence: TGCGCCAGCAGCCAAGATTGGGGAAGGACTAGCACAGATACGCAGTATTTT. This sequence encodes CASSQDWGRTSTDTQYF.

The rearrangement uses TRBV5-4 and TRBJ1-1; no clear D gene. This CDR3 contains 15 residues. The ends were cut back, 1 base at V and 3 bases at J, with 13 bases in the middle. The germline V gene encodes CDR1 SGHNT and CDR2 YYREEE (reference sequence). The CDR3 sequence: CASSLSGGWDTEAFF. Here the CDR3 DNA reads TGTGCCAGCAGCTTGTCGGGTGGTTGGGACACTGAAGCTTTCTTT. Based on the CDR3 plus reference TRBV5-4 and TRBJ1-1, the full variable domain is ETGVTQSPTHLIKTRGQQVTLRCSSQSGHNTVSWYQQALGQGPQFIFQYYREEENGRGNFPPRFSGLQFPNYSSELNVNALELDDSALYLCASSLSGGWDTEAFFGQGTRLTVV.

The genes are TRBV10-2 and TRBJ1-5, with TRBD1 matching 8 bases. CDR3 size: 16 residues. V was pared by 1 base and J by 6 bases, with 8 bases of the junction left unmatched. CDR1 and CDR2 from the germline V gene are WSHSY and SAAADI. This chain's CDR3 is CASSEWTGRGIQPQHF. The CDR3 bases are TGCGCCAGCAGTGAGTGGACAGGGAGGGGGATTCAGCCCCAGCATTTT.

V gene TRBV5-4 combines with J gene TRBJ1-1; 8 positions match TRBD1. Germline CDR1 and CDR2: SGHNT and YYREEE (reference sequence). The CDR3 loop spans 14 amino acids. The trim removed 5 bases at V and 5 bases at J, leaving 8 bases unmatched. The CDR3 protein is CASSYGQGSTEAFF. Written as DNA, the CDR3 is TGTGCCAGCAGTTATGGACAGGGAAGTACTGAAGCTTTCTTT.

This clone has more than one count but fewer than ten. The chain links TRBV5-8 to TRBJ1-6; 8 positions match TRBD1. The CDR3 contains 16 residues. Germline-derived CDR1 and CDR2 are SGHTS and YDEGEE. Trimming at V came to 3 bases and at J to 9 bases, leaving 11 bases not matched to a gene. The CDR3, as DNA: TGTGCCAGCAGCTGGGGCGACAGGGGCGCGGGTTCACCCCTCCACTTT. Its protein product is CASSWGDRGAGSPLHF.

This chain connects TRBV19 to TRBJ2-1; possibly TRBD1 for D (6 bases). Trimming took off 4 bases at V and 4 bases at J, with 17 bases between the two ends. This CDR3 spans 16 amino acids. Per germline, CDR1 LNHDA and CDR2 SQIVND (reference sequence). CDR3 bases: TGTGCCAGTAGTACCCCGACAGGCCCGGGGTACAATGAGCAGTTCTTC. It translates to CASSTPTGPGYNEQFF. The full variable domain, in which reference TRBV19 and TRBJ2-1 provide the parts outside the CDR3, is DGGITQSPKYLFRKEGQNVTLSCEQNLNHDAMYWYRQDPGQGLRLIYYSQIVNDFQKGDIAEGYSVSREKKESFPLTVTSAQKNPTAFYLCASSTPTGPGYNEQFFGPGTRLTVL.

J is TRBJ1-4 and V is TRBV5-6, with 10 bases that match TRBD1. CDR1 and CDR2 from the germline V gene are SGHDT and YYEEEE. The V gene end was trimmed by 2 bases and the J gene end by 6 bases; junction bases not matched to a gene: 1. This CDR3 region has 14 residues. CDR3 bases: TGTGCCAGCAGCTTCGGGACAGGGGATGAAAAACTGTTTTTT. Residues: CASSFGTGDEKLFF.

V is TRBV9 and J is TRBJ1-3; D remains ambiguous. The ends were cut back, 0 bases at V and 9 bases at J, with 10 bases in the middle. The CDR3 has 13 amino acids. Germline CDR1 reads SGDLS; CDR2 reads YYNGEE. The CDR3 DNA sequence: TGTGCCAGCAGCGTAGTACCGGCGGGCACCATATATTTT. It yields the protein CASSVVPAGTIYF. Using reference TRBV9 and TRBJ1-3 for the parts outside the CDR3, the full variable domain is DSGVTQTPKHLITATGQRVTLRCSPRSGDLSVYWYQQSLDQGLQFLIQYYNGEERAKGNILERFSAQQFPDLHSELNLSSLELGDSALYFCASSVVPAGTIYFGEGSWLTVV.

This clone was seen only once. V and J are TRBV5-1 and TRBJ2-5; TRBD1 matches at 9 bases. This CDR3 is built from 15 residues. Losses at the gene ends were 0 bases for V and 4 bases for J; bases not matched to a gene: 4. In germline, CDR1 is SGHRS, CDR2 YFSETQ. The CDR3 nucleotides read TGCGCCAGCAGCTTGGCGGGACAGGGCGTAGAGACCCAGTACTTC. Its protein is CASSLAGQGVETQYF. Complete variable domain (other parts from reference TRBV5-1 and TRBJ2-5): KAGVTQTPRYLIKTRGQQVTLSCSPISGHRSVSWYQQTPGQGLQFLFEYFSETQRNKGNFPGRFSGRQFSNSRSEMNVSTLELGDSALYLCASSLAGQGVETQYFGPGTRLLVL.